These T cell receptor beta chains were read from a single sample in a study of CD8+ T cells in alopecia areata. Some clones are missing from TCRdb's copy, which holds only in-frame ones; the method was immunoSEQ multiplex PCR. The data hold roughly 150,000 clones, with 55% to 65% observed a single time. Sequencing was performed on CD4+ T cells sorted from blood. These receptors came from a human donor in good health. The CDR3 runs from the conserved cysteine through the conserved F or W. The D gene is left open where the match is weak. The size entry is marked missing in some rows and otherwise reads once, few, many or a size class.

TRBV27	NA	TRBJ2-5	NA	13	CASSLSIMETQYF	TGTGCCAGCAGTTTATCGATCATGGAGACCCAGTACTTC
TRBV11-2	NA	TRBJ2-3	NA	16	CASSLGWASRTDTQYF	TGTGCCAGCAGCTTAGGTTGGGCGTCCCGCACAGATACGCAGTATTTT
TRBV5-1	few	TRBJ1-1	NA	14	CASSPTTLNTEAFF	TGCGCCAGCAGCCCGACAACTTTGAACACTGAAGCTTTCTTT
TRBV29-1	few	TRBJ2-3	TRBD2	14	CSARLAGTTDTQYF	TGCAGCGCCCGACTAGCGGGAACTACAGATACGCAGTATTTT
TRBV7-6	few	TRBJ1-5	NA	15	CASSLGVTSNQPQHF	TGTGCCAGCAGCTTAGGGGTGACTAGCAATCAGCCCCAGCATTTT
TRBV28	NA	TRBJ1-1	TRBD1	11	CASRDRAEAFF	TGTGCCAGCAGGGACAGGGCTGAAGCTTTCTTT
TRBV18	NA	TRBJ2-6	NA	14	CASSPQGGANVLTF	TGTGCCAGCTCACCACAGGGTGGGGCCAACGTCCTGACTTTC
TRBV5-4	few	TRBJ2-2	TRBD2	14	CASSSGIAGGELFF	TGTGCCAGCAGCTCTGGGATAGCGGGCGGGGAGCTGTTTTTT
TRBV7-9	few	TRBJ1-4	TRBD1	15	CASSPGTATNEKLFF	TGTGCCAGCAGCCCGGGGACAGCAACTAATGAAAAACTGTTTTTT
TRBV18	NA	TRBJ1-1	NA	12	CASSSKDGGAFF	TGTGCCAGCTCATCGAAGGACGGCGGGGCTTTCTTT
TRBV29-1	few	TRBJ1-1	NA	12	CSVDYRADEAFF	TGCAGCGTTGACTACAGGGCTGATGAAGCTTTCTTT
TRBV28	NA	TRBJ2-5	NA	14	CASSFIGRRRTQYF	TGTGCCAGCAGTTTCATAGGGAGGAGAAGGACCCAGTACTTC
TRBV30	NA	TRBJ1-5	NA	13	CAWSAQGGQPQHF	TGTGCCTGGAGTGCCCAGGGTGGACAGCCCCAGCATTTT
TRBV2	once	TRBJ2-7	TRBD1	11	CASSGTGFQYF	TGTGCCAGCAGCGGGACAGGGTTTCAGTACTTC
TRBV29-1	NA	TRBJ2-7	NA	14	CSVEWAGQIYEQYF	TGCAGCGTTGAATGGGCTGGACAGATATACGAGCAGTACTTC
TRBV30	NA	TRBJ2-7	TRBD1	12	CAWADRAYEQYF	TGTGCCTGGGCGGACAGGGCCTACGAGCAGTACTTC
TRBV2	few	TRBJ1-1	TRBD1	15	CASSANRGRGTEAFF	TGTGCCAGCAGTGCGAACAGGGGGCGCGGGACTGAAGCTTTCTTT
TRBV30	once	TRBJ2-1	NA	14	CAWNSAAKVGEQFF	TGTGCCTGGAATTCAGCGGCGAAGGTGGGTGAGCAGTTCTTC
TRBV5-1	NA	TRBJ2-1	NA	14	CASSLGVVTEEQFF	TGCGCCAGCAGCTTGGGGGTGGTTACCGAGGAGCAGTTCTTC
TRBV20-1	NA	TRBJ1-2	TRBD1	11	CSAYDRDGYTF	TGCAGTGCTTATGACAGGGATGGCTACACCTTC
TRBV4-1	NA	TRBJ2-7	NA	14	CASSQPTVPYEQYF	TGCGCCAGCAGCCAGCCAACTGTACCCTACGAGCAGTACTTC
TRBV30	once	TRBJ1-1	NA	15	CAWTRYTEVNTEAFF	TGTGCCTGGACCCGCTACACTGAGGTGAACACTGAAGCTTTCTTT
TRBV29-1	NA	TRBJ2-1	NA	14	CSVEPGLHDNEQFF	TGCAGCGTTGAACCGGGACTCCATGACAATGAGCAGTTCTTC
TRBV7-2	NA	TRBJ2-1	TRBD2	20	CASSLAWTKVLAGRHNEQFF	TGTGCCAGCAGCTTAGCCTGGACCAAGGTTCTAGCGGGAAGGCACAATGAGCAGTTCTTC
TRBV12-5	NA	TRBJ1-3	TRBD1	15	CASGSRQGTGNTIYF	TGTGCTAGTGGTTCCCGACAGGGAACTGGAAACACCATATATTTT
TRBV20-1	NA	TRBJ2-5	NA	10	CSASEETQYF	TGCAGTGCTTCTGAAGAGACCCAGTACTTC
TRBV30	NA	TRBJ2-1	TRBD2	15	CAWEPGLAGYNEQFF	TGTGCCTGGGAACCGGGACTAGCGGGCTACAATGAGCAGTTCTTC
TRBV29-1	NA	TRBJ2-7	NA	12	CSASWGTGEQYF	TGCAGCGCGTCGTGGGGGACGGGAGAGCAGTACTTC
TRBV29-1	NA	TRBJ2-5	TRBD1	11	CSVGGQGVQYF	TGCAGCGTCGGGGGACAGGGGGTCCAGTACTTC
TRBV29-1	NA	TRBJ2-1	TRBD1	14	CSVESRGPYNEQFF	TGCAGCGTTGAAAGCAGGGGGCCCTACAATGAGCAGTTCTTC
TRBV5-1	few	TRBJ2-1	TRBD2	15	CASSLVTSGSTEQFF	TGCGCCAGCAGCTTGGTAACTAGCGGGAGCACTGAGCAGTTCTTC
TRBV5-6	NA	TRBJ1-1	NA	13	CASSWWTVTEAFF	TGTGCCAGCAGCTGGTGGACAGTAACTGAAGCTTTCTTT
TRBV20-1	NA	TRBJ1-1	NA	11	CSASEDTEAFF	TGCAGTGCTTCCGAGGACACTGAAGCTTTCTTT
TRBV6-5	NA	TRBJ1-1	NA	15	CASSYSHTMNTEAFF	TGTGCCAGCAGTTACTCTCACACCATGAACACTGAAGCTTTCTTT
TRBV7-9	NA	TRBJ2-7	NA	13	CATEQITAYEQYF	TGTGCCACCGAACAAATTACCGCCTACGAGCAGTACTTC
TRBV27	NA	TRBJ2-5	NA	14	CASHPEGGPETQYF	TGTGCCAGCCACCCCGAGGGTGGGCCAGAGACCCAGTACTTC
TRBV29-1	NA	TRBJ2-7	TRBD1	13	CSVGQTGDGEQYF	TGCAGCGTTGGACAGACAGGGGATGGCGAGCAGTACTTC
TRBV5-1	NA	TRBJ2-5	NA	14	CASSDTARQETQYF	TGCGCCAGCAGCGACACGGCAAGGCAAGAGACCCAGTACTTC
TRBV5-4	NA	TRBJ2-1	TRBD2	15	CAGRASGSAYNEQFF	TGTGCCGGGCGGGCTAGCGGGAGTGCCTACAATGAGCAGTTCTTC
TRBV29-1	NA	TRBJ1-5	NA	12	CSVEDPGQPQHF	TGCAGCGTTGAAGATCCGGGTCAGCCCCAGCATTTT
TRBV28	few	TRBJ2-5	NA	13	CASTVGGQETQYF	TGTGCCAGCACCGTCGGCGGGCAAGAGACCCAGTACTTC
TRBV7-2	NA	TRBJ2-7	NA	14	CASSLDSTSYEQYF	TGTGCCAGCAGCTTAGATTCGACTAGCTACGAGCAGTACTTC
TRBV6-6	NA	TRBJ2-5	TRBD2	16	CASSYSWASGQETQYF	TGTGCCAGCAGTTACTCGTGGGCTAGCGGACAAGAGACCCAGTACTTC